Listed below are T cell receptor beta chains from one sample, sequenced in a study of cytomegalovirus exposure and HLA in healthy donors. Sequenced by immunoSEQ multiplex PCR; TCRdb stores in-frame clones only, minus some. Among under 200,000 clones listed, 60% to 80% were seen once. Source material: PBMCs. The receptors were sampled from a man aged 50 or older in good health and CMV-seropositive. The CDR3 runs from the conserved cysteine through the conserved F or W. D genes are given only for firm matches. Size tells how often a clone was seen (once, few, many) or the class of an expanded clone, and some rows leave it out.

v_gene,j_gene,d_gene,abundance,CDR3aa,CDR3nt
TRBV25-1,TRBJ1-1,.,.,CATHGGGATEAFF,TGTGCCACCCACGGGGGGGGCGCCACTGAAGCTTTCTTT
TRBV19,TRBJ2-7,TRBD2,.,CASSPSGGRSYEQYF,TGTGCCAGTAGCCCTAGCGGGGGCCGATCCTACGAGCAGTACTTC
TRBV5-4,TRBJ1-1,TRBD1,few,CASSLGDREVSFF,TGTGCCAGCAGCTTGGGGGACAGGGAAGTGTCGTTCTTT
TRBV7-9,TRBJ1-5,.,.,CASSQTLSNQPQHF,TGTGCCAGCAGCCAGACACTTAGCAATCAGCCCCAGCATTTT
TRBV5-6,TRBJ1-2,.,.,CASSLIDRKFYGYTF,TGTGCCAGCAGCCTGATAGACAGGAAGTTCTATGGCTACACCTTC
TRBV5-8,TRBJ1-5,TRBD1,.,CASSLTGQGSNQPQHF,TGTGCCAGCAGCTTGACAGGACAGGGGTCCAATCAGCCCCAGCATTTT
TRBV14,TRBJ1-3,TRBD1,.,CASAKIPDRVAGNTIYF,TGTGCCAGCGCAAAGATCCCCGACAGGGTCGCTGGAAACACCATATATTTT
TRBV6-5,TRBJ1-5,.,few,CASSSGDYYSNQPQHF,TGTGCCAGCAGTTCCGGGGATTACTATAGCAATCAGCCCCAGCATTTT
TRBV5-1,TRBJ2-5,.,.,CASRQNQETQYF,TGCGCCAGCAGGCAGAACCAAGAGACCCAGTACTTC
TRBV27,TRBJ2-7,TRBD1,.,CASSPVDRGGDEQYF,TGTGCCAGCAGTCCCGTGGACAGGGGAGGCGACGAGCAGTACTTC
TRBV30,TRBJ2-1,.,.,CAWSVWQGIFNEQFF,TGTGCCTGGAGTGTTTGGCAGGGCATCTTCAATGAGCAGTTCTTC
TRBV7-6,TRBJ2-7,.,.,CASSVQSSYEQYF,TGTGCCAGCAGCGTTCAGTCTTCCTACGAGCAGTACTTC
TRBV9,TRBJ2-3,TRBD2,.,CASSVDGLDGVVDTQYF,TGTGCCAGCAGCGTTGACGGACTAGACGGTGTTGTAGATACGCAGTATTTT
TRBV29-1,TRBJ1-1,TRBD1,.,CSALQGGWAFF,TGCAGCGCCCTCCAGGGGGGATGGGCTTTCTTT
TRBV5-1,TRBJ2-2,TRBD1,.,CASSYRGQGGTGELFF,TGCGCCAGCAGCTACCGCGGACAGGGTGGCACCGGGGAGCTGTTTTTT
TRBV30,TRBJ1-2,TRBD1,.,CAWSAGGQGALGYTF,TGTGCCTGGAGTGCCGGGGGACAGGGGGCGTTGGGCTACACCTTC
TRBV25-1,TRBJ2-7,TRBD1,.,CASSAPGGYEQYF,TGTGCCAGCAGCGCTCCAGGGGGCTACGAGCAGTACTTC
TRBV7-6,TRBJ1-5,TRBD1,.,CASSSGTGGFQPQHF,TGTGCCAGCAGCAGCGGGACAGGAGGGTTCCAGCCCCAGCATTTT
TRBV28,TRBJ1-2,TRBD1,.,CASSFGSGDSLLYGYTF,TGTGCCAGCAGTTTCGGGTCCGGGGACAGTCTCCTCTATGGCTACACCTTC
TRBV9,TRBJ2-5,.,.,CASSVSSVETQYF,TGTGCCAGCAGCGTATCTTCAGTTGAGACCCAGTACTTC
TRBV11-3,TRBJ2-5,TRBD2,.,CASSAVGTSGGRETQYF,TGTGCCAGCAGCGCCGTTGGGACTAGCGGGGGCCGAGAGACCCAGTACTTC
TRBV28,TRBJ2-5,.,.,CASSGVQETQYF,TGTGCCAGTTCGGGGGTACAAGAGACCCAGTACTTC
TRBV2,TRBJ2-1,TRBD1,.,CASSTNRGRNLLLSYNEQFF,TGTGCCAGCAGTACAAACAGGGGTCGAAATCTACTACTCTCCTACAATGAGCAGTTCTTC
TRBV11-2,TRBJ1-1,.,.,CASSLGHANTEAFF,TGTGCCAGCAGCCTCGGACACGCGAACACTGAAGCTTTCTTT
TRBV5-1,TRBJ2-1,TRBD2,.,CASSLGLAGSYNEQFF,TGCGCCAGCAGCTTGGGACTAGCGGGATCCTACAATGAGCAGTTCTTC
TRBV6-1,TRBJ1-2,.,.,CASSEAGMGPVLGYGYTF,TGTGCCAGCAGTGAAGCCGGGATGGGTCCAGTATTAGGTTATGGCTACACCTTC
TRBV7-2,TRBJ1-1,.,.,CASSLVSGSLNTEAFF,TGTGCCAGCAGCTTAGTTTCGGGATCCCTGAACACTGAAGCTTTCTTT